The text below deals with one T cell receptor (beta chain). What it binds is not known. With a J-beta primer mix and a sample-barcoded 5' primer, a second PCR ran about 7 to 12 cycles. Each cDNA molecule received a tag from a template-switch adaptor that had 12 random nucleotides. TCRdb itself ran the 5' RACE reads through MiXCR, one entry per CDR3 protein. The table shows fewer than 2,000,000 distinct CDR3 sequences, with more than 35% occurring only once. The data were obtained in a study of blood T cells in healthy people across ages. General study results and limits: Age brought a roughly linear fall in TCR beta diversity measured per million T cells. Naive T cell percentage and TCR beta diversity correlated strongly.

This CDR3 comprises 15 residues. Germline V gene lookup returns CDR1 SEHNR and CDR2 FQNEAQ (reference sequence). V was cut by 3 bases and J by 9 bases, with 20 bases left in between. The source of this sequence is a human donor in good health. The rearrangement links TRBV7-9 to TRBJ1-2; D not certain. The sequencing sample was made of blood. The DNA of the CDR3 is TGTGCCAGCAGCTTTGGCCAGGCATTCCCTGTCAGCTACACCTTC. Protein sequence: CASSFGQAFPVSYTF.